These 17 T cell receptor beta chains share one sample of origin, sequenced in a study of neoadjuvant nivolumab and ipilimumab in lung cancer. Generated by immunoSEQ multiplex PCR, the TCRdb table keeps only in-frame clones and is missing some. The sample shows some 29,000 clones, around 80% of them seen only once. The sequencing here drew on tumor tissue, taken after neoadjuvant nivolumab, alone or with ipilimumab, at or shortly before surgery. These receptor sequences come from an adult with non-small cell lung cancer.

This chain connects TRBV5-1 to TRBJ1-6; 10 nucleotides match TRBD1. The CDR3 spans 15 residues. V lost 4 bases and J lost 9; bases outside the gene matches: 7. In germline, CDR1 is SGHRS, CDR2 YFSETQ. The CDR3 nucleotides read TGCGCCAGCAGCCTCAACCGGGACAGGGGTTCACCCCTCCACTTT. Its translation: CASSLNRDRGSPLHF.

J is TRBJ2-3 and V is TRBV5-1; 8 bases fit TRBD2. The ends lost 4 bases at V and 0 bases at J; junction bases unmatched: 7. Germline V gene lookup returns CDR1 SGHRS and CDR2 YFSETQ. The CDR3 spans 16 residues. The CDR3 DNA reads as TGCGCCAGCAGCCCGGGGGGGAGGGGGAGCACAGATACGCAGTATTTT. Its translation: CASSPGGRGSTDTQYF.

V usage is TRBV6-1 and J usage is TRBJ2-1; 8 bases fit TRBD2. The V gene end was trimmed by 4 bases and the J gene end by 14 bases; junction bases not matched to a gene: 22. This CDR3 spans 17 amino acids. CDR1 is MNHNS and CDR2 is SASEGT in the germline V gene. Here the CDR3 reads CASSVGLSGARVGAKFF. The CDR3, as DNA: TGTGCCAGCAGTGTGGGCCTTAGCGGGGCCCGGGTTGGAGCGAAGTTCTTC.

This clone appeared once. The V and J genes are TRBV7-9 and TRBJ1-2; tentative D call: TRBD1 (6 bases). V was shortened by 7 bases and J by 4 bases, with 16 bases between the two germline ends. The CDR3 consists of 14 residues. Germline CDR1 SEHNR, CDR2 FQNEAQ (reference sequence). As DNA, the CDR3 is TGTGCCAGCACCGCAACAGGGAACCTCTATGGCTACACCTTC. It translates to CASTATGNLYGYTF.

Only one count was recorded for this clone. This chain uses TRBV6-4 with TRBJ1-2, with a possible D match to TRBD1 (5 bases). The CDR3 runs 13 residues. Trimming pared 3 bases from V and 7 bases from J, leaving 12 bases between. Germline values: CDR1 MRHNA, CDR2 SNTAGT. CDR3 sequence reads: CASSEGQGLGYTF. CDR3 sequence (DNA): TGTGCCAGCAGTGAAGGGCAGGGACTTGGCTACACCTTC.

The rearrangement joins TRBV7-9 to TRBJ1-2, with D possibly being TRBD1 (6 bases). The CDR3 runs to 15 residues. Germline V gives CDR1 SEHNR, CDR2 FQNEAQ (reference sequence). Deletions cut 1 base from V and 2 bases from J, with 11 bases between. The CDR3 DNA is TGTGCCAGCAGCTTAGGAAGGACAGCCAACTATGGCTACACCTTC. Amino acid sequence: CASSLGRTANYGYTF.

This chain uses TRBV10-3 with TRBJ1-1; D gene ambiguous. V was pared by 11 bases and J by 3 bases, with 7 bases between. CDR1 is ENHRY and CDR2 is SYGVKD in the germline V gene. CDR3 length equals 10 residues. This CDR3 is CAVGDTEAFF. The CDR3 coding sequence is TGTGCCGTCGGGGACACTGAAGCTTTCTTT.

The chain joins TRBV19 to TRBJ2-7; 8 bases fit TRBD1. The germline V gene encodes CDR1 LNHDA and CDR2 SQIVND (reference sequence). This CDR3 spans 14 amino acids. The V gene end was trimmed by 6 bases and the J gene end by 0 bases; junction bases not matched to a gene: 4. CDR3 loop: CASRRDRFSYEQYF. DNA for the CDR3: TGTGCCAGTAGACGGGACAGGTTCTCCTACGAGCAGTACTTC.

This clone was counted once. The chain couples TRBV6-1 to TRBJ1-3; possibly TRBD1 for D (6 bases). V lost 3 bases and J lost 0, with 21 bases in between. The CDR3 is made up of 19 amino acids. The germline gives CDR1 MNHNS, CDR2 SASEGT. DNA of the CDR3: TGTGCCAGCAGTGAGAGGGGGGACATCACCCGACCCTCTGGAAACACCATATATTTT. Its protein product is CASSERGDITRPSGNTIYF.

On this clone itself: This sequence may be a read error, since a much larger clone differs from it by one base. Other DNA sequences of this sample code for an identical CDR3. The chain couples TRBV11-3 to TRBJ1-1; D is unresolved. Germline CDR1 reads SGHNT; CDR2 reads YENEEA. V gave up 1 base and J gave up 0 bases, with 3 bases separating them. The CDR3 loop spans 13 amino acids. CDR3 sequence: CASSLGVNTEAFF. DNA of the CDR3: TGTGCCAGCAGCTTAGGTGTGAACACTGAAGCTTTCTTT.

This rearrangement joins TRBV6-9 to TRBJ1-2, with a weak D call TRBD1 (5 bases). V lost 6 bases and J lost 6, with 14 bases in between. The CDR3 loop spans 13 amino acids. CDR1 and CDR2 (germline): MNHGY, SVAAGI. CDR3 DNA: TGTGCCAGCAGGGGAGACAGCCCCAATGGCTACACCTTC. Its translation: CASRGDSPNGYTF.

V gene TRBV2 combines with J gene TRBJ1-1; possible D gene TRBD1, 5 bases. CDR1 SNHLY and CDR2 FYNNEI come from the germline V gene. V lost 9 bases to trimming and J lost 1 base, with 12 bases between them. The length of the CDR3 is 13 residues. The CDR3 coding sequence is TGTGCCAGTTGGGACGGGTGGAACACTGAAGCTTTCTTT. Encoded protein: CASWDGWNTEAFF. The complete variable domain, with remaining parts taken from reference TRBV2 and TRBJ1-1, reads EPEVTQTPSHQVTQMGQEVILRCVPISNHLYFYWYRQILGQKVEFLVSFYNNEISEKSEIFDDQFSVERPDGSNFTLKIRSTKLEDSAMYFCASWDGWNTEAFFGQGTRLTVV.

The chain employs TRBV6-6 and TRBJ1-5; the D gene is possibly TRBD1 (5 bases). The V and J ends lost 6 bases and 5 bases respectively, with 14 bases between them. Germline V gene lookup returns CDR1 MNHNY and CDR2 SVGAGI (reference sequence). The CDR3 runs 14 residues. CDR3 amino acids: CASSLGWGDQPQHF. The CDR3 DNA reads TGTGCCAGCAGCTTAGGTTGGGGGGATCAGCCCCAGCATTTT.

The rearrangement joins TRBV5-4 to TRBJ2-2, with 9 nucleotides matching TRBD1. This CDR3 comprises 16 residues. The germline V gene has CDR1 SGHNT and CDR2 YYREEE (reference sequence). The J segment lost 5 bases and the V segment lost 3 bases, leaving 8 bases of the junction unmatched. The CDR3 bases are TGTGCCAGCAGCTCGGTGACAGGGGGAGAAACCGGGGAGCTGTTTTTT. Amino acids: CASSSVTGGETGELFF.

The chain employs TRBV5-1 and TRBJ1-1, with D perhaps matching TRBD1 (5 bases). Germline CDR1 and CDR2: SGHRS and YFSETQ. The CDR3 spans 16 residues. V lost 2 bases to trimming and J lost 3 bases, with 17 bases between them. CDR3 region: CASSLTPGSRDTEAFF. CDR3 DNA: TGCGCCAGCAGCTTAACCCCAGGGTCGCGGGACACTGAAGCTTTCTTT.

This sequence joins TRBV28 and TRBJ2-1; 12 nucleotides align to TRBD2. The ends lost 6 bases at V and 7 bases at J; junction bases unmatched: 7. There are 15 residues in the CDR3. The germline CDR1 and CDR2 sequences are MDHEN and SYDVKM. The CDR3 region has the DNA TGTGCCAGCAGCCCGACTAGCGGGAGAGGTAATGAGCAGTTCTTC. Encoded protein: CASSPTSGRGNEQFF.

This clone was picked up one time. The rearrangement links TRBV7-9 to TRBJ1-3, with 9 positions matching TRBD1. Germline assignment: CDR1 SEHNR and CDR2 FQNEAQ (reference sequence). With V trimmed by 5 bases and J by 4 bases, 6 bases remained unmatched. The CDR3 is 15 residues long. The CDR3 nucleotides read TGTGCCAGCAGCCTCAGTACAGGGGGCGGAAACACCATATATTTT. Translation gives CASSLSTGGGNTIYF.